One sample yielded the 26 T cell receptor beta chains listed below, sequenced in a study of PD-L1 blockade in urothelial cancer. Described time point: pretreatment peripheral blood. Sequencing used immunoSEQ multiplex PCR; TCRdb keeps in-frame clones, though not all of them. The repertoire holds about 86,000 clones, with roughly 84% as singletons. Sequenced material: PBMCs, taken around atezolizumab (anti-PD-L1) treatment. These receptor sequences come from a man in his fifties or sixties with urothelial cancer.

In nucleotides, the CDR3 is TGTGCCATCAGCAGCCGCACTGTGGGACAGGGCTACGAGCAGTACTTC. It yields the protein CAISSRTVGQGYEQYF. The chain combines TRBV10-3 with TRBJ2-7, with 9 bases matching TRBD1. From germline, CDR1 is ENHRY and CDR2 SYGVKD. This CDR3 spans 16 amino acids. Trimming cost V 6 bases and J 3 bases; bases outside gene matches: 12.

CDR3 DNA sequence: TGTGCCACCAACACAGGGTTGGTAGAGACCCAGTACTTC. This encodes CATNTGLVETQYF. The rearrangement links TRBV10-3 to TRBJ2-5, with D perhaps TRBD1 (6 bases). Germline CDR1 is ENHRY and CDR2 is SYGVKD. V was pared by 10 bases and J by 4 bases, with 16 bases between. The length of the CDR3 is 13 residues.

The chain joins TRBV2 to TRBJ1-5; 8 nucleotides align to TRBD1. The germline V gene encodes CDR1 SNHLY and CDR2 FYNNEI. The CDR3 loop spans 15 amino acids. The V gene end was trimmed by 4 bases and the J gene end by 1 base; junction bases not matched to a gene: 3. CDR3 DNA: TGTGCCAGCAGTGGTGGGACAGGCAGCAATCAGCCCCAGCATTTT. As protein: CASSGGTGSNQPQHF. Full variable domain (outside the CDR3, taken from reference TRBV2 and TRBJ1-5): EPEVTQTPSHQVTQMGQEVILRCVPISNHLYFYWYRQILGQKVEFLVSFYNNEISEKSEIFDDQFSVERPDGSNFTLKIRSTKLEDSAMYFCASSGGTGSNQPQHFGDGTRLSIL.

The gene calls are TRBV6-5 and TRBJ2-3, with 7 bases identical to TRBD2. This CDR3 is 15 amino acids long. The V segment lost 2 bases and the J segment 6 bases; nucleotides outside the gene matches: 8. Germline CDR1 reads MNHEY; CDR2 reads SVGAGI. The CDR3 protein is CASSYEAGISDTQYF. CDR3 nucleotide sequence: TGTGCCAGCAGTTACGAAGCGGGGATTTCGGATACGCAGTATTTT.

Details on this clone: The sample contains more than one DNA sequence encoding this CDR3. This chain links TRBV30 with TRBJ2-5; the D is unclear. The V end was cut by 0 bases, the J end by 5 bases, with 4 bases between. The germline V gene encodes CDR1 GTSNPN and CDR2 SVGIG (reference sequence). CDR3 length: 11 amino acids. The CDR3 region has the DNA TGTGCCTGGAGTGTACTCGAGACCCAGTACTTC. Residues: CAWSVLETQYF.

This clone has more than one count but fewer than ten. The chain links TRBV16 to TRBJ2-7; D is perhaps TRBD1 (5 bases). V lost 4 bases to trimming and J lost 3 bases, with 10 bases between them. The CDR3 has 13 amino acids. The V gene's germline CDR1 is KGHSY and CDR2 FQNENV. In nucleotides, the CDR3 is TGTGCCAGCAGCCCCGACAGAAACTACGAGCAGTACTTC. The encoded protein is CASSPDRNYEQYF.

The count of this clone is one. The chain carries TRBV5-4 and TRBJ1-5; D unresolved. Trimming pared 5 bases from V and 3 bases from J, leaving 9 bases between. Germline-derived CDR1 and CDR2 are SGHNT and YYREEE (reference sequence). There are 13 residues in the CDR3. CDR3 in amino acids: CASSYGSNQPQHF. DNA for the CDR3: TGTGCCAGCAGTTACGGTTCCAATCAGCCCCAGCATTTT.

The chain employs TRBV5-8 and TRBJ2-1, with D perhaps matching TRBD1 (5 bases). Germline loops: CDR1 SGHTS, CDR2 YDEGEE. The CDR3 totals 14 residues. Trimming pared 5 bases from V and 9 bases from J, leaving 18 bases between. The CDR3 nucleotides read TGTGCCAGCAGTTTTACAGGATGGGTTCGTGAGCAGTTCTTC. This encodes CASSFTGWVREQFF.

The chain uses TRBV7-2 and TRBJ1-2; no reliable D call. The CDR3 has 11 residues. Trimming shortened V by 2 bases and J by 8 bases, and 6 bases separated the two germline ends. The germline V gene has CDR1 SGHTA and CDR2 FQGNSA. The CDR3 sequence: CASSLTVGYTF. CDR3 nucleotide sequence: TGTGCCAGCAGCTTAACGGTCGGCTACACCTTC.

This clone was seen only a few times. The CDR3 region is CASSENGRPSYGYTF. CDR3 coding DNA: TGTGCCAGCAGTGAAAACGGCAGGCCAAGCTATGGCTACACCTTC. V gene TRBV25-1 combines with J gene TRBJ1-2; D uncertain. V lost 2 bases to trimming and J lost 4 bases, with 14 bases between them. The CDR3 covers 15 residues. The germline V gene has CDR1 MGHDK and CDR2 SYGVNS.

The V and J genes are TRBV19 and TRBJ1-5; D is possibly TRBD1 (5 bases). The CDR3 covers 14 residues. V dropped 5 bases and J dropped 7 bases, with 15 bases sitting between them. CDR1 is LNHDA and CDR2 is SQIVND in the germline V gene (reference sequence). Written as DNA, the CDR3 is TGTGCCAGTAGTGCGGGGGGGGAACACCAGCCCCAGCATTTT. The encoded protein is CASSAGGEHQPQHF. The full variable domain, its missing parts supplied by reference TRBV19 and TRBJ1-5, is DGGITQSPKYLFRKEGQNVTLSCEQNLNHDAMYWYRQDPGQGLRLIYYSQIVNDFQKGDIAEGYSVSREKKESFPLTVTSAQKNPTAFYLCASSAGGEHQPQHFGDGTRLSIL.

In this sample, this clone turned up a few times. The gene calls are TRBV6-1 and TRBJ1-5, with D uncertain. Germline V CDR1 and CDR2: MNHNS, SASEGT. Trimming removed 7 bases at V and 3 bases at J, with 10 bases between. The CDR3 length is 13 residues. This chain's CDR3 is CASKAANNQPQHF. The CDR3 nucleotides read TGTGCCAGCAAGGCAGCGAACAATCAGCCCCAGCATTTT.

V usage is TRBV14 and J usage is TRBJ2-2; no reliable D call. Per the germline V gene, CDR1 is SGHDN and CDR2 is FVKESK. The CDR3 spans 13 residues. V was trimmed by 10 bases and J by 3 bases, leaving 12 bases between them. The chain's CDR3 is CAIRSPDTGELFF. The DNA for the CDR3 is TGTGCCATCAGGTCCCCGGACACCGGGGAGCTGTTTTTT.

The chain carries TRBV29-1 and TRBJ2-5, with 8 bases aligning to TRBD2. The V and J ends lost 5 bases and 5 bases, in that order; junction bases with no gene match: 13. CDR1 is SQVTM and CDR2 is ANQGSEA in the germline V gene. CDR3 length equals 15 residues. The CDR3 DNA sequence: TGCAGCGTTCTCCCCGGGGGGGCGTGGCGTGAGACCCAGTACTTC. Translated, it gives CSVLPGGAWRETQYF.

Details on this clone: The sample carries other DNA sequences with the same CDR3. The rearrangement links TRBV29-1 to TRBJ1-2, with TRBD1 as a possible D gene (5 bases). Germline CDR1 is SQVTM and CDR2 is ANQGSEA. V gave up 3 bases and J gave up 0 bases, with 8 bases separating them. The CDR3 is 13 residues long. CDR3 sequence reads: CSVDQGPNYGYTF. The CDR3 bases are TGCAGCGTTGATCAGGGTCCTAACTATGGCTACACCTTC.

In DNA form, the CDR3 reads TGTGCCACCAGCAGGGACAGGGCTGAAAAACTGTTTTTT. This sequence encodes CATSRDRAEKLFF. The V call is TRBV15, the J call TRBJ1-4, with 8 bases fitting TRBD1. Trimming removed 3 bases from V and 7 bases from J; junction bases left unmatched: 1. Germline V gene sequence: CDR1 LNHNV, CDR2 YYDKDF (reference sequence). This CDR3 has 13 residues.

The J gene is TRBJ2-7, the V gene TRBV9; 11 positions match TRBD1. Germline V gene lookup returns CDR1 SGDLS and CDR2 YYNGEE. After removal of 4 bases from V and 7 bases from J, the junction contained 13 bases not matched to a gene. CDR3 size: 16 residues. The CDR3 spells CASSPGGDRGAGEQYF. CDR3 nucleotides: TGTGCCAGCAGCCCCGGTGGGGACAGGGGGGCAGGGGAGCAGTACTTC.

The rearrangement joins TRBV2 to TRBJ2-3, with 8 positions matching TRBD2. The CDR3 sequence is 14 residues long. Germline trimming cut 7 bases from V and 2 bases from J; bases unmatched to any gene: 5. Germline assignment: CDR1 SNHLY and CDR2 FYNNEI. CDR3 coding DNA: TGTGCCAGCACCCGCGGGGGGATCACAGATACGCAGTATTTT. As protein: CASTRGGITDTQYF.

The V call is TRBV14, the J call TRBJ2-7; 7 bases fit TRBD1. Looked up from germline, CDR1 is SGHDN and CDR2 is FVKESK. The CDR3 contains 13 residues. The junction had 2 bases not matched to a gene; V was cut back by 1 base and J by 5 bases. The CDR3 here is CASSQGTGNEQYF. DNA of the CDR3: TGTGCCAGCAGCCAAGGGACAGGTAACGAGCAGTACTTC.

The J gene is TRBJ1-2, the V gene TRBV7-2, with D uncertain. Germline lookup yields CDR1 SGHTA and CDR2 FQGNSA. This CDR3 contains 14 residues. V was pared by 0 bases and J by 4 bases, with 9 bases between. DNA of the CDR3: TGTGCCAGCAGCTTAGCGATCGAGTCCTATGGCTACACCTTC. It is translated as CASSLAIESYGYTF.

CDR3 DNA sequence: TGTGCCAGCAGCTTGACGGAGGGAGGGGGTTACGAGCAGTACTTC. Translation: CASSLTEGGGYEQYF. V usage is TRBV11-2 and J usage is TRBJ2-7; a weak D match, TRBD2 (7 bases). The CDR3 spans 15 residues. Per the germline V gene, CDR1 is SGHAT and CDR2 is FQNNGV. Trimming shortened V by 3 bases and J by 4 bases, and 16 bases separated the two germline ends. Supplemented by reference TRBV11-2 and TRBJ2-7, the full variable domain reads EAGVAQSPRYKIIEKRQSVAFWCNPISGHATLYWYQQILGQGPKLLIQFQNNGVVDDSQLPKDRFSAERLKGVDSTLKIQPAKLEDSAVYLCASSLTEGGGYEQYFGPGTRLTVT.

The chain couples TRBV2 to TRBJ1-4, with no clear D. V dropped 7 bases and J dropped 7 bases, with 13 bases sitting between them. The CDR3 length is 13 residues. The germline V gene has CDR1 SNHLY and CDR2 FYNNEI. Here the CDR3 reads CASTPGILEKLFF. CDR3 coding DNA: TGTGCCAGCACTCCGGGAATACTTGAAAAACTGTTTTTT. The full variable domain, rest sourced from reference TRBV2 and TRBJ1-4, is EPEVTQTPSHQVTQMGQEVILRCVPISNHLYFYWYRQILGQKVEFLVSFYNNEISEKSEIFDDQFSVERPDGSNFTLKIRSTKLEDSAMYFCASTPGILEKLFFGSGTQLSVL.

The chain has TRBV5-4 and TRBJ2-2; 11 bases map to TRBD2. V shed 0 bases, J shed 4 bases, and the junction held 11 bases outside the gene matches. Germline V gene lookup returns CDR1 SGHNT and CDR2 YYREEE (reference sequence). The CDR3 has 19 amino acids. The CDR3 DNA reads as TGTGCCAGCAGCTTGGTACTTAGGCTAGCGGGAGGTGGCACCGGGGAGCTGTTTTTT. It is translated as CASSLVLRLAGGGTGELFF.

The chain's CDR3 is CASSPAGFSGYTF. The CDR3 DNA reads as TGTGCCAGCAGCCCCGCAGGGTTTAGTGGCTACACCTTC. The J gene is TRBJ1-2, the V gene TRBV11-2; TRBD1 is a possible D gene (5 bases). The CDR3 has 13 residues. The V gene's germline CDR1 is SGHAT and CDR2 FQNNGV. Deletions cut 5 bases from V and 7 bases from J, with 14 bases between.

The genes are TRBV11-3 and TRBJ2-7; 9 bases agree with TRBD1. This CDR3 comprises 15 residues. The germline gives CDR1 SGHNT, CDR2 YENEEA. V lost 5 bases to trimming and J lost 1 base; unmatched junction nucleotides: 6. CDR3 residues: CASSQGQGRSYEQYF. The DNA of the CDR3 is TGTGCCAGCAGCCAGGGACAGGGAAGGTCCTACGAGCAGTACTTC.

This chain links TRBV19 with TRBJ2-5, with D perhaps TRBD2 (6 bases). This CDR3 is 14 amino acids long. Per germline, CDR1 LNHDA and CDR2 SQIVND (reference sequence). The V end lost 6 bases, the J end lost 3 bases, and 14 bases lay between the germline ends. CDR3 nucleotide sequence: TGTGCCAGTAGCTCCCTTGGGGGGAAAGAGACCCAGTACTTC. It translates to CASSSLGGKETQYF.